This TCR beta chain was observed in a study of shared clonotypes between healthy human individuals. Method: immunoSEQ multiplex PCR; TCRdb's copy keeps in-frame clones and lacks some. The sample lists approximately 1,500,000 clones, about 98% occurring once. Trimming left V 5 bases short and J 4 bases short, with 10 bases between. Per the germline V gene, CDR1 is SNHLY and CDR2 is FYNNEI. This CDR3 comprises 13 residues. The chain joins TRBV2 to TRBJ2-3; maybe TRBD2 (5 bases). The sequenced sample consisted of naive CD4+ T cells sorted from blood. Subset reported: CD45RA+ positively selected. This TCR was sampled from a man younger than 40 in good health. CDR3 DNA sequence: TGTGCCAGCAGTTACAACGGGGCAGATACGCAGTATTTT. Translation: CASSYNGADTQYF.